This entry lists 4 T cell receptor beta chains sequenced from one sample in a study of immune characterization of retroperitoneal liposarcoma. TCRdb ran MiXCR on the PCR reads and lists one entry per CDR3 protein. Here the sample spans roughly 9,800 distinct CDR3 sequences, approximately 35% being singletons. The source material was tumor tissue. Receptors were obtained from a male donor with retroperitoneal liposarcoma.

The gene calls are TRBV10-2 and TRBJ2-5; 11 bases are shared with TRBD2. The CDR3 totals 12 residues. After removal of 8 bases from V and 4 bases from J, the junction contained 0 bases not matched to a gene. The germline gives CDR1 WSHSY, CDR2 SAAADI. The CDR3 DNA reads TGCGCCAGCCTAGCGGGAGGAGAGACCCAGTACTTC. Residues: CASLAGGETQYF.

This clonotype has just a few counts. The CDR3 DNA follows: TGTGCCAGCAGTTACTCGACGGGTGGGGAGACCCAGTACTTC. Protein: CASSYSTGGETQYF. V is TRBV6-5 and J is TRBJ2-5; D unresolved. This CDR3 is built from 14 residues. Per germline, CDR1 MNHEY and CDR2 SVGAGI. V was pared by 0 bases and J by 5 bases, with 10 bases between.

With regard to this clonotype: This sequence may be a read error, since a much larger clone differs from it by one base. The chain has TRBV6-5 and TRBJ2-1, with TRBD2 matching over 9 bases. This CDR3 has 15 residues. The germline V gene encodes CDR1 MNHEY and CDR2 SVGAGI. Trimming removed 0 bases from V and 10 bases from J; junction bases left unmatched: 7. The CDR3 DNA reads TGTGCCAGCAGTTACTCCGGCGGGAGGGCGGGGGAGCAGTTCTTC. It is translated as CASSYSGGRAGEQFF.

Regarding this clonotype: The junction departs from the called germline gene at one end, perhaps through a read error. The rearrangement links TRBV7-6 to TRBJ2-3, with 8 bases that match TRBD2. Gene TRBJ2-1 matches the end of the DNA better, so the J call may be wrong. Germline CDR1 reads SGHVS; CDR2 reads FNYEAQ. This CDR3 is built from 14 residues. The CDR3 here is CASSLEEVRGAQFF. The CDR3 coding sequence is TGTGCTAGCAGCTTAGAGGAGGTGCGGGGGGCCCAGTTCTTC.